This is a list of T cell receptor beta chains from one sample in a study of T cell changes during pregnancy in multiple sclerosis. Generated by immunoSEQ multiplex PCR, the TCRdb table keeps only in-frame clones and is missing some. The sample yields 90,000 to 100,000 clones, 90% to 95% seen once. The specimen was peripheral blood, collected in the third trimester of pregnancy. These receptor sequences come from a female donor with multiple sclerosis, enrolled in a pregnancy study. The CDR3 runs from the conserved cysteine through the conserved F or W. Fields, in order: V gene, clone size, D gene, J gene, CDR3 protein, CDR3 DNA. The D gene is left open where the match is weak. Some rows mark clone size as missing; the rest say once, few, many or name a class of expanded clone.

>TRBV2|-|TRBD1|TRBJ2-5
CASRKTGGRETQYF
TGTGCCAGCAGAAAAACAGGGGGCCGAGAGACCCAGTACTTC
>TRBV6-5|-|-|TRBJ1-2
CASSYQNYGYTF
TGTGCCAGCAGTTATCAGAACTATGGCTACACCTTC
>TRBV30|-|-|TRBJ1-5
CAWSVSGNQPQHF
TGTGCCTGGAGTGTAAGCGGGAATCAGCCCCAGCATTTT
>TRBV6-1|-|-|TRBJ1-6
CASTRDSYNSPLHF
TGTGCCAGCACTAGAGACAGCTATAATTCACCCCTCCACTTT
>TRBV4-1|-|-|TRBJ1-2
CASSQVGGNGYTF
TGCGCCAGCAGCCAAGTGGGCGGGAACGGCTACACCTTC
>TRBV5-6|-|-|TRBJ1-5
CASSLVGSGMGQPQHF
TGTGCCAGCAGCTTGGTGGGTTCAGGTATGGGTCAGCCCCAGCATTTT
>TRBV5-4|-|TRBD1|TRBJ1-1
CASSSFFGQTGEAEAFF
TGTGCCAGCAGCTCTTTTTTCGGACAAACAGGGGAGGCTGAAGCTTTCTTT
>TRBV7-9|-|TRBD1|TRBJ2-7
CARKRDRGQLAGTYEQYF
TGTGCCAGGAAGAGGGACAGGGGGCAACTAGCGGGCACCTACGAGCAGTACTTC
>TRBV4-2|-|TRBD2|TRBJ2-2
CASSQGTSLAGADTGELFF
TGTGCCAGCAGCCAAGGCACCTCTCTAGCGGGAGCTGACACCGGGGAGCTGTTTTTT
>TRBV13|once|TRBD1|TRBJ2-7
CASSHKGQGIDEQYF
TGTGCCAGCAGCCACAAGGGACAGGGAATCGACGAGCAGTACTTC
>TRBV11-2|-|-|TRBJ2-3
CASSVTSDTQYF
TGTGCCAGCAGCGTTACATCCGATACGCAGTATTTT
>TRBV19|-|TRBD1|TRBJ2-7
CASSIVGQDYEQYF
TGTGCCAGTAGTATTGTGGGACAGGACTACGAGCAGTACTTC
>TRBV2|-|TRBD2|TRBJ2-1
CASSGGLAGYNEQFF
TGTGCCAGCAGCGGGGGACTAGCGGGTTACAATGAGCAGTTCTTC
>TRBV19|-|TRBD1|TRBJ2-7
CASSKGQGGEQYF
TGTGCCAGTAGTAAGGGACAGGGTGGCGAGCAGTACTTC
>TRBV13|once|-|TRBJ2-6
CASWRAGSGANVLTF
TGTGCCAGCTGGCGGGCGGGCTCTGGGGCCAACGTCCTGACTTTC
>TRBV28|-|-|TRBJ1-5
CASSLYAGKVDQPQHF
TGTGCCAGCAGTTTATATGCAGGGAAAGTGGATCAGCCCCAGCATTTT
>TRBV5-1|-|TRBD2|TRBJ2-7
CASSAWEGIGYEQYF
TGCGCCAGCAGCGCCTGGGAGGGAATAGGGTACGAGCAGTACTTC
>TRBV5-1|-|TRBD1|TRBJ2-7
CASSLGGQGIRYEQYF
TGCGCCAGCTCCCTCGGGGGACAGGGGATTCGGTACGAGCAGTACTTC
>TRBV27|few|TRBD2|TRBJ2-3
CASSLQRLAGGGTDTQYF
TGTGCCAGCAGTTTGCAGCGCCTAGCGGGAGGCGGCACAGATACGCAGTATTTT
>TRBV10-3|-|TRBD2|TRBJ2-7
CATGLREGNEQYF
TGTGCCACCGGTTTGCGGGAGGGTAACGAGCAGTACTTC
>TRBV9|-|-|TRBJ2-7
CASSVTPGAEYEQYF
TGTGCCAGCAGCGTAACCCCGGGAGCGGAGTACGAGCAGTACTTC
>TRBV2|-|TRBD2|TRBJ2-7
CASKGSGRATANYEQYF
TGTGCCAGCAAGGGGAGCGGGAGGGCCACCGCTAACTACGAGCAGTACTTC
>TRBV19|-|TRBD1|TRBJ2-1
CASTFGQGAHNEQFF
TGTGCCAGTACCTTTGGACAGGGAGCCCACAATGAGCAGTTCTTC
>TRBV30|-|-|TRBJ1-4
CAWSSGGSNEKLFF
TGTGCCTGGAGTTCTGGGGGCTCTAATGAAAAACTGTTTTTT
>TRBV2|-|TRBD1|TRBJ2-2
CASSLATGAGELFF
TGTGCCAGCAGCCTCGCCACAGGGGCCGGGGAGCTGTTTTTT
>TRBV2|-|-|TRBJ2-1
CASSDRHSSYNEQFF
TGTGCCAGCAGTGATCGACACAGCTCCTACAATGAGCAGTTCTTC
>TRBV5-4|-|-|TRBJ2-7
CASSPGGGSSYEQYF
TGTGCCAGCAGCCCTGGGGGGGGCAGCTCCTACGAGCAGTACTTC
>TRBV28|-|TRBD1|TRBJ1-5
CASSAAAGGRQPQHF
TGTGCCAGCAGTGCCGCGGCAGGGGGAAGGCAGCCCCAGCATTTT
>TRBV2|-|TRBD1|TRBJ2-1
CASRGTGVGSEQFF
TGTGCCAGCAGGGGGACAGGGGTGGGCAGTGAGCAGTTCTTC
>TRBV29-1|few|-|TRBJ1-1
CSVVRQINTEAFF
TGCAGCGTTGTCCGACAGATAAACACTGAAGCTTTCTTT
>TRBV5-1|-|TRBD1|TRBJ1-3
CASSPLPRQGVSGNTIYF
TGCGCCAGCAGCCCCCTACCACGACAGGGGGTTTCTGGAAACACCATATATTTT
>TRBV19|-|TRBD1|TRBJ2-7
CASSPTGTGAYEQYF
TGTGCCAGTAGTCCAACCGGGACAGGGGCCTACGAGCAGTACTTC
>TRBV28|-|-|TRBJ2-1
CASSPLGALSYNEQFF
TGTGCCAGCAGTCCCCTTGGGGCGCTCTCCTACAATGAGCAGTTCTTC
>TRBV9|-|-|TRBJ1-4
CASSVEDSLRGEKLFF
TGTGCCAGCAGCGTAGAGGACAGCCTAAGGGGTGAAAAACTGTTTTTT
>TRBV18|once|TRBD2|TRBJ2-3
CASSPPDSGSTDTQYF
TGTGCCAGCTCACCCCCTGATAGCGGGAGTACAGATACGCAGTATTTT
>TRBV27|-|TRBD2|TRBJ2-2
CASSFSASGAGELFF
TGTGCCAGCAGTTTTTCGGCTAGCGGAGCCGGGGAGCTGTTTTTT
>TRBV30|-|-|TRBJ1-5
CAWSAGRVGQPQHF
TGTGCCTGGAGTGCGGGGAGGGTGGGGCAGCCCCAGCATTTT
>TRBV5-1|-|-|TRBJ1-1
CASSSGVTEAFF
TGCGCCAGCAGCTCAGGGGTAACTGAAGCTTTCTTT
>TRBV7-6|-|TRBD1|TRBJ2-3
CASSLSATGGIDTQYF
TGTGCCAGCAGCTTATCGGCGACAGGGGGGATAGATACGCAGTATTTT
>TRBV7-8|-|-|TRBJ2-7
CASSLVWLARGRRPSYEQYF
TGTGCCAGCAGCTTAGTCTGGCTAGCGCGGGGTCGTAGGCCCTCCTACGAGCAGTACTTC
>TRBV5-1|-|TRBD1|TRBJ1-1
CASSLGQGSEAFF
TGCGCCAGCAGCTTGGGACAGGGTTCTGAAGCTTTCTTT
>TRBV2|-|TRBD2|TRBJ2-1
CASSAPGLAGPNEQFF
TGTGCCAGCAGTGCGCCGGGACTAGCGGGTCCGAATGAGCAGTTCTTC
>TRBV7-9|-|-|TRBJ2-7
CASSLGPYDSRYEQYF
TGTGCCAGCAGCTTAGGCCCCTACGACAGCCGTTACGAGCAGTACTTC
>TRBV20-1|-|-|TRBJ2-7
CSARARQGIYF
TGCAGTGCTAGAGCCCGGCAGGGTATATACTTC
>TRBV27|-|TRBD2|TRBJ2-1
CASTFRGSGFSYNEQFF
TGTGCCAGCACCTTTAGGGGTAGCGGGTTCTCCTACAATGAGCAGTTCTTC
>TRBV5-6|once|-|TRBJ2-7
CASSSRWRRTHHEQYF
TGTGCCAGCAGCTCGCGGTGGAGGCGGACCCACCACGAGCAGTACTTC
>TRBV27|-|-|TRBJ1-2
CASSFAARYGYTF
TGTGCCAGCAGTTTCGCGGCCCGATATGGCTACACCTTC
>TRBV28|-|-|TRBJ2-2
CASSLLANTGELFF
TGTGCCAGCAGTTTACTAGCAAACACCGGGGAGCTGTTTTTT